The rows below give T cell receptor beta chains drawn from one sample of a study of PD-L1 blockade in urothelial cancer. The repertoire was sequenced with immunoSEQ multiplex PCR; TCRdb's copy has only in-frame clones and lacks some. The table lists some 27,000 clones, roughly 76% of them singletons, with approximately 2.1% in the top ten. Sequenced material: PBMCs, taken around atezolizumab (anti-PD-L1) treatment. The receptors derive from a man aged 45-65 years with urothelial cancer. The CDR3 runs from the conserved cysteine through the conserved F or W. A D gene is named only where the DNA matches it firmly. A row's size may be missing; if present it is once, few, many or a size class.

. | TRBJ2-7 | . | 14 | TRBV6-5 | CASSFTGSNYEQYF | TGTGCCAGCAGTTTTACAGGCTCCAACTACGAGCAGTACTTC
. | TRBJ1-6 | . | 13 | TRBV7-7 | CASSLVLGSPLHF | TGTGCTAGCAGCTTAGTCCTCGGGTCACCCCTCCACTTT
. | TRBJ2-1 | TRBD2 | 16 | TRBV5-4 | CASSSQRGGFMNEQFF | TGTGCCAGCAGCTCCCAGCGGGGGGGGTTCATGAATGAGCAGTTCTTC
. | TRBJ1-5 | TRBD1 | 14 | TRBV6-1 | CASGGQSVGQPQHF | TGTGCCAGCGGGGGACAGTCGGTAGGTCAGCCCCAGCATTTT
. | TRBJ1-1 | . | 13 | TRBV5-8 | CASSPEANREAFF | TGTGCCAGCAGCCCCGAAGCGAATCGAGAAGCTTTCTTT
few | TRBJ2-3 | . | 16 | TRBV9 | CASSVVGLLVADTQYF | TGTGCCAGCAGCGTAGTCGGGTTGCTAGTGGCAGATACGCAGTATTTT
. | TRBJ1-3 | . | 16 | TRBV7-2 | CASSKGAYGSGNTIYF | TGTGCCAGCAGCAAAGGGGCGTACGGCTCTGGAAACACCATATATTTT
. | TRBJ2-6 | . | 14 | TRBV2 | CASSGGAGANVLTF | TGTGCCAGCAGTGGGGGGGCTGGGGCCAACGTCCTGACTTTC
. | TRBJ1-1 | TRBD1 | 14 | TRBV11-2 | CASSYDRTGSGAFF | TGTGCCAGCAGCTACGACCGGACAGGGAGTGGCGCTTTCTTT
. | TRBJ1-1 | TRBD1 | 16 | TRBV6-6 | CASSHPGQGIWTEAFF | TGTGCCAGCAGCCACCCGGGACAGGGAATTTGGACTGAAGCTTTCTTT
. | TRBJ1-3 | . | 19 | TRBV21-1 | CASRTTPGHQGTAGNTIYF | TGTGCCAGCAGAACCACCCCAGGCCACCAAGGGACAGCTGGAAACACCATATATTTT
. | TRBJ1-3 | TRBD1 | 15 | TRBV7-9 | CASSLRAGGENTIYF | TGTGCCAGCAGCTTAAGGGCAGGGGGCGAAAACACCATATATTTT
. | TRBJ2-3 | . | 13 | TRBV7-6 | CASSLILTDTQYF | TGTGCCAGCAGCTTAATTTTAACAGATACGCAGTATTTT
. | TRBJ1-3 | . | 17 | TRBV4-1 | CASSQEFWGGSGNTIYF | TGCGCCAGCAGCCAAGAGTTCTGGGGGGGCTCTGGAAACACCATATATTTT
. | TRBJ2-1 | TRBD1 | 15 | TRBV2 | CASSRGQGRYNEQFF | TGTGCCAGCAGTAGGGGACAGGGGCGATACAATGAGCAGTTCTTC
. | TRBJ2-2 | TRBD1 | 13 | TRBV7-8 | CASSRQGTGELFF | TGTGCCAGCAGCCGACAGGGAACCGGGGAGCTGTTTTTT
once | TRBJ1-2 | TRBD1 | 15 | TRBV9 | CASSAGQGANYGYTF | TGTGCCAGCAGCGCTGGACAGGGCGCCAACTATGGCTACACCTTC
. | TRBJ2-7 | . | 12 | TRBV5-4 | CAYSRDTYEQYF | TGTGCCTATTCCCGGGACACTTACGAGCAGTACTTC
. | TRBJ2-1 | TRBD2 | 18 | TRBV19 | CASSWLAGGGVSYNEQFF | TGTGCCAGTAGTTGGCTAGCGGGAGGAGGGGTCTCCTACAATGAGCAGTTCTTC
once | TRBJ1-2 | TRBD1 | 15 | TRBV30 | CAWSVLQGGVNGYTF | TGTGCCTGGAGTGTTTTACAGGGGGGGGTGAATGGCTACACCTTC
. | TRBJ1-1 | TRBD1 | 15 | TRBV2 | CASRAQGALNTEAFF | TGTGCCAGCAGAGCACAGGGGGCGCTGAACACTGAAGCTTTCTTT
. | TRBJ1-1 | . | 13 | TRBV18 | CASSQTVSSEAFF | TGTGCCAGCTCGCAGACAGTTTCATCTGAAGCTTTCTTT
. | TRBJ1-5 | . | 12 | TRBV30 | CAWSFRNQPQHF | TGTGCCTGGAGCTTTCGTAATCAGCCCCAGCATTTT
. | TRBJ2-1 | TRBD1 | 15 | TRBV10-3 | CAISESDRGYNEQFF | TGTGCCATCAGTGAGTCGGACAGGGGTTACAATGAGCAGTTCTTC
few | TRBJ1-3 | . | 13 | TRBV7-8 | CASSSFSGNTIYF | TGTGCCAGCAGCTCTTTCTCTGGAAACACCATATATTTT
. | TRBJ2-3 | . | 13 | TRBV2 | CASKRRSTDTQYF | TGTGCCAGCAAAAGAAGGAGTACAGATACGCAGTATTTT
. | TRBJ1-5 | . | 15 | TRBV19 | CASSIVGGPGQPQHF | TGTGCCAGTAGTATAGTGGGAGGACCCGGGCAGCCCCAGCATTTT
. | TRBJ1-4 | TRBD1 | 16 | TRBV15 | CATSSSRQGIDEKLFF | TGTGCCACCAGCAGCTCTCGACAGGGGATAGATGAAAAACTGTTTTTT
. | TRBJ1-4 | . | 13 | TRBV18 | CASSGGVGEKLFF | TGTGCCAGCTCAGGAGGGGTAGGGGAAAAACTGTTTTTT
. | TRBJ2-1 | TRBD1 | 17 | TRBV7-3 | CASSPRPGQRDYNEQFF | TGTGCCAGCAGCCCGAGACCGGGACAGCGAGACTACAATGAGCAGTTCTTC
. | TRBJ1-2 | . | 11 | TRBV2 | CASTPVYGYTF | TGTGCCAGCACCCCCGTTTATGGCTACACCTTC
. | TRBJ1-5 | . | 13 | TRBV27 | CASSQHGNQPQHF | TGTGCCAGCAGCCAACATGGCAATCAGCCCCAGCATTTT
. | TRBJ2-1 | TRBD2 | 15 | TRBV7-3 | CASSLRLAGVNEQFF | TGTGCCAGCAGCTTGAGACTAGCGGGAGTGAATGAGCAGTTCTTC
. | TRBJ2-7 | . | 15 | TRBV10-3 | CAISGGTGVGYEQYF | TGTGCCATCAGCGGCGGGACGGGGGTGGGTTACGAGCAGTACTTC